This T cell receptor beta chain was profiled in a study of shared clonotypes between healthy human individuals. Looked up from germline, CDR1 is SGHVS and CDR2 is FNYEAQ. Losses at the gene ends were 7 bases for V and 4 bases for J; bases not matched to a gene: 15. This CDR3 has 17 residues. Sequencing used immunoSEQ multiplex PCR; TCRdb keeps in-frame clones, though not all of them. The table records under 1,900,000 clones, approximately 98.5% of them present only once. This receptor was taken from a man aged 25-45 years in good health. The chain uses TRBV7-6 and TRBJ2-3; 9 bases fit TRBD2. Sequencing was performed on naive CD4+ T cells sorted from blood. Subset given: CD45RA+ positively selected. The CDR3 DNA follows: TGTGCCAGCAAAAAGTCCCTTAGCGGGAGAGTATCAGATACGCAGTATTTT. Residues: CASKKSLSGRVSDTQYF.